Listed here are 5 T cell receptor beta chains from one sample, sequenced in a study of shared clonotypes between healthy human individuals. Repertoires were generated with immunoSEQ multiplex PCR, while TCRdb's copy carries only in-frame clones and drops some. The sample records around 2.1 million clones, 90% to 95% being singletons. Naive CD8 cells were CD45RO-negative, positively selected for CCR7, excluding terminally differentiated effector memory CD45RA+ cells. Sequencing used naive CD8+ T cells from PBMCs. These receptors were obtained from a man between 18 and 29 years old in good health. Some clones in this sample may be carry-over from other donors' samples.

This chain uses TRBV29-1 with TRBJ1-3; D gene uncertain. Germline values: CDR1 SQVTM, CDR2 ANQGSEA. V was pared by 6 bases and J by 4 bases, with 13 bases between. The CDR3 runs to 13 residues. The CDR3 region is CSVMDGDGNTIYF. The CDR3 DNA reads TGCAGCGTCATGGACGGTGACGGAAACACCATATATTTT. Full variable domain (remainder filled in from reference TRBV29-1 and TRBJ1-3): SAVISQKPSRDICQRGTSLTIQCQVDSQVTMMFWYRQQPGQSLTLIATANQGSEATYESGFVIDKFPISRPNLTFSTLTVSNMSPEDSSIYLCSVMDGDGNTIYFGEGSWLTVV.

In the case of this clone: One junction end does not reproduce the germline sequence, and a read error may be involved. The chain carries TRBV20-1 and TRBJ2-7; weak D call: TRBD2 (5 bases). The CDR3 runs 8 residues. Germline loops: CDR1 DFQATT, CDR2 SNEGSKA (reference sequence). The chain's CDR3 is CTAPGGFF. The CDR3 DNA reads as TGCACGGCGCCTGGCGGGTTTTTC.

The chain employs TRBV29-1 and TRBJ2-1, with TRBD2 matching over 11 bases. Looked up from germline, CDR1 is SQVTM and CDR2 is ANQGSEA. This CDR3 spans 18 amino acids. V gave up 7 bases and J gave up 2 bases; unmatched junction bases: 16. For the CDR3, the DNA is TGCAGCGCGCGGGGAGGGGTTATAGCGGGAGGGCCCTACAATGAGCAGTTCTTC. Encoded protein: CSARGGVIAGGPYNEQFF.

The gene calls are TRBV9 and TRBJ1-1; D gene ambiguous. There are 12 residues in the CDR3. V was clipped by 3 bases and J by 4 bases, with 7 bases between them. Germline V gene sequence: CDR1 SGDLS, CDR2 YYNGEE. The DNA for the CDR3 is TGTGCCAGCAGCGAGGTACTCACTGAAGCTTTCTTT. Translated, it gives CASSEVLTEAFF.

This clone has just one count. V gene TRBV11-2 combines with J gene TRBJ2-2; 11 bases match TRBD2. Losses at the gene ends were 1 base for V and 7 bases for J; bases not matched to a gene: 8. This CDR3 has 17 amino acids. Germline V gene sequence: CDR1 SGHAT, CDR2 FQNNGV. The CDR3 reads CASSLVLLAGADGELFF. The CDR3 bases are TGTGCCAGCAGCTTAGTTTTACTAGCGGGAGCCGACGGGGAGCTGTTTTTT.